This T cell receptor (beta chain) appears in the sequencing data of a study of monozygotic twins with inflammatory bowel disease. Around 4,000 ng of total RNA went into each TCR library. Two nested PCRs, of 16 and 9 cycles, processed TCRalpha and TCRbeta cDNA. Following a re-call of the 5' RACE reads, TCRdb has one entry per CDR3 protein and lacks DNA. The specimen's table records 140,000 to 150,000 distinct CDR3 sequences. The study's findings and limits: The study found lower TCRbeta diversity (inverse Simpson) in IBD patients than in healthy co-twins.

The length of the CDR3 is 16 residues. The V gene's germline CDR1 is KGHSH and CDR2 LQKENI. Details on this clonotype: The target antigen is unknown.

The sequenced sample was blood. The chain has TRBV18 and TRBJ2-7; TCRdb lists TRBD1, though no DNA is available to test this call. This sequence originates from a human donor with ulcerative colitis or Crohn's disease, or a healthy co-twin of an affected twin (not recorded which). The chain's CDR3 is CASSQLTGQGSYEQYF.